This T cell receptor beta chain was identified in a study of T cells in Graves' hyperthyroidism and ophthalmopathy. Study-wide context: Before any treatment, at initial diagnosis, peripheral blood was collected. The study, taken as a whole, reports: Most thyroid-expanded clonotypes above 0.001 were also found in blood.

The table lists this clonotype with many counts. Its antigen is still unknown. What was amplified from RNA transcripts were TCR beta CDR3 regions. The primer set for the first-round RT-PCR of the TCR CDR3 was HTBI. TCRdb processed the multiplex PCR reads anew with MiXCR; each CDR3 protein has one entry. Of 360,000 or so distinct CDR3 sequences listed, about 18% are singletons. Trimming removed 4 bases at V and 4 bases at J, with 16 bases between. The CDR3 contains 15 residues. Hyperthyroidism of Graves' type that showed no ophthalmopathy progression within 18 months was stable. Using more than 8 ml of fresh peripheral blood, PBMCs were prepared.

V is TRBV12-3 or TRBV12-4 and J is TRBJ2-5, with D perhaps matching TRBD1 (6 bases). The sequenced sample was blood. This sequence was found in a woman between 18 and 29 years old with Graves' hyperthyroidism. CDR3 amino acids: CASSSLRGAGETQYF. CDR3 coding DNA: TGTGCCAGCAGTTCTCTCAGGGGTGCGGGAGAGACCCAGTACTTC.